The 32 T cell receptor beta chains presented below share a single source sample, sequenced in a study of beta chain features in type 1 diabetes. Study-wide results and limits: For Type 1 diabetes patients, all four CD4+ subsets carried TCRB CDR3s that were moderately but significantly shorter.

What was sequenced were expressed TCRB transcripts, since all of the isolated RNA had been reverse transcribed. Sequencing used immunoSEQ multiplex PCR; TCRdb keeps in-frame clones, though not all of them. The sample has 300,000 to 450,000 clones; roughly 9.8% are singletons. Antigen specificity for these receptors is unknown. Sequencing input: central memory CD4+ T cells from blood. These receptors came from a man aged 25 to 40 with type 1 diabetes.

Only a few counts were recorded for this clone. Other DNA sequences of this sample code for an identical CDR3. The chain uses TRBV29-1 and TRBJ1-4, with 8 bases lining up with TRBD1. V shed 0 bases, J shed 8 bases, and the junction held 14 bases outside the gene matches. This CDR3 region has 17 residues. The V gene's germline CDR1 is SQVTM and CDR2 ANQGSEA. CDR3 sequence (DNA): TGCAGCGTTGAAGAAGGGCAGGGGGCAAGGTCTTCCGAAAAACTGTTTTTT. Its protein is CSVEEGQGARSSEKLFF.

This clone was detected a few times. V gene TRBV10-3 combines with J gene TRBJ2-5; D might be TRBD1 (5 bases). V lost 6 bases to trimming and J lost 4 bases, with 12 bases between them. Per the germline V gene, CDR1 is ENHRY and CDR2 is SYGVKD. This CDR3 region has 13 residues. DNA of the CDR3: TGTGCCATCAGCCCCCAGGGTGGAGAGACCCAGTACTTC. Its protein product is CAISPQGGETQYF.

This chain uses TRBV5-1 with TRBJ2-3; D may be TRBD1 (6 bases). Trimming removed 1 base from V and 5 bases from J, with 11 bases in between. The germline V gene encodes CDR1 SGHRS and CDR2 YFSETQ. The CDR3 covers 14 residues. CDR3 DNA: TGCGCCAGCAGCTTGAGGCGACAGGAAGATACGCAGTATTTT. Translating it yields CASSLRRQEDTQYF. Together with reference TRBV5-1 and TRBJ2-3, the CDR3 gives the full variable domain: KAGVTQTPRYLIKTRGQQVTLSCSPISGHRSVSWYQQTPGQGLQFLFEYFSETQRNKGNFPGRFSGRQFSNSRSEMNVSTLELGDSALYLCASSLRRQEDTQYFGPGTRLTVL.

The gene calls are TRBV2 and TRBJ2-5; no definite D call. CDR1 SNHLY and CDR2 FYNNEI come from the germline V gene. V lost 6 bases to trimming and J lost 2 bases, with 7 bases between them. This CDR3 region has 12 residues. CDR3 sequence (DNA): TGTGCCAGCAGAGTCTTACAAGAGACCCAGTACTTC. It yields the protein CASRVLQETQYF.

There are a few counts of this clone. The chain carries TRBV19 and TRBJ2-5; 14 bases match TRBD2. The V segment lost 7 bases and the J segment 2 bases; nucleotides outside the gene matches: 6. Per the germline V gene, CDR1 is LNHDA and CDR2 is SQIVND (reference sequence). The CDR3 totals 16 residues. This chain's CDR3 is CASISRLAGGQETQYF. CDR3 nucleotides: TGTGCCAGTATCTCTCGACTAGCGGGAGGGCAAGAGACCCAGTACTTC.

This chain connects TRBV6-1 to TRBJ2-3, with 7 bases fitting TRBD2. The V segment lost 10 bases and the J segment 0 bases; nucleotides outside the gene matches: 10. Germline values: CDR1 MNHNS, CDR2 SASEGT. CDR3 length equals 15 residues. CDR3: CAIRASGDSTDTQYF. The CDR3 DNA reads TGTGCCATCAGAGCTAGCGGAGATAGCACAGATACGCAGTATTTT.

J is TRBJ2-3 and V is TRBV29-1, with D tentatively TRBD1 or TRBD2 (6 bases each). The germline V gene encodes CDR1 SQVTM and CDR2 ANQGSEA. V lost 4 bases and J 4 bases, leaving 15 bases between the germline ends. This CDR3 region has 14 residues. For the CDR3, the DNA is TGCAGCGTTGTTAGCGGCAGGGGCTCAGATACGCAGTATTTT. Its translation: CSVVSGRGSDTQYF.

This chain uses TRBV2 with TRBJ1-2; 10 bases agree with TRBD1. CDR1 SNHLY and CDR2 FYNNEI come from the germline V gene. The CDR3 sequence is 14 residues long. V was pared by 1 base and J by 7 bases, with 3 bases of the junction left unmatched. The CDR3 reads CASSEGQGAVGYTF. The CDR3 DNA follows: TGTGCCAGCAGTGAAGGACAGGGGGCGGTTGGCTACACCTTC.

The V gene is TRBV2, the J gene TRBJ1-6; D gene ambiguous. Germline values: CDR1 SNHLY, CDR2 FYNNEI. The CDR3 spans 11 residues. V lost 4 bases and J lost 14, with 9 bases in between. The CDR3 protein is CASSGWEALHF. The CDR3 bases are TGTGCCAGCAGTGGATGGGAAGCCCTCCACTTT. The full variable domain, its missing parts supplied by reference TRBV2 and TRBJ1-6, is EPEVTQTPSHQVTQMGQEVILRCVPISNHLYFYWYRQILGQKVEFLVSFYNNEISEKSEIFDDQFSVERPDGSNFTLKIRSTKLEDSAMYFCASSGWEALHFGNGTRLTVT.

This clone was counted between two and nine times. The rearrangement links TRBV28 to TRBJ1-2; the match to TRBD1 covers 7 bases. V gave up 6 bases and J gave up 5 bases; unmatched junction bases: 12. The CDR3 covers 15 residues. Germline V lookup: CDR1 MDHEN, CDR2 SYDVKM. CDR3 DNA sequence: TGTGCCAGCAGCACTTATGCCGCAGGGGGTTATGGCTACACCTTC. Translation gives CASSTYAAGGYGYTF.

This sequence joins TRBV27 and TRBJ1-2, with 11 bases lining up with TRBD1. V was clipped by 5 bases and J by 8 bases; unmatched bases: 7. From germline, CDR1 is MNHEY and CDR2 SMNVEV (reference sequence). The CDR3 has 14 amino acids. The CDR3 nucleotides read TGTGCCAGCAGTCCGGACAGGGGGCGGGAGGGCTACACCTTC. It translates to CASSPDRGREGYTF.

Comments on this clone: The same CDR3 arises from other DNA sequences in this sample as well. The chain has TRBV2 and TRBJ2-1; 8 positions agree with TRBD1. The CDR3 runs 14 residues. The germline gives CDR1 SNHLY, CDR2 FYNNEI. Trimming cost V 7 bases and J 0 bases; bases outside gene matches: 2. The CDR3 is CASTGQGSYNEQFF. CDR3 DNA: TGTGCCAGCACCGGACAGGGCTCCTACAATGAGCAGTTCTTC. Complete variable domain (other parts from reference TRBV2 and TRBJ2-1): EPEVTQTPSHQVTQMGQEVILRCVPISNHLYFYWYRQILGQKVEFLVSFYNNEISEKSEIFDDQFSVERPDGSNFTLKIRSTKLEDSAMYFCASTGQGSYNEQFFGPGTRLTVL.

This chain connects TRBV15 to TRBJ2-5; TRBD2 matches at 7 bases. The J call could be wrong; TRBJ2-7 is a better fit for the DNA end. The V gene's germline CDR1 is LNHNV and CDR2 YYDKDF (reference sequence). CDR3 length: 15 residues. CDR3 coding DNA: TGTGCCACCAGCAGAGTTGCGGGAGTTCCCTACGAGCAGTACTTC. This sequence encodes CATSRVAGVPYEQYF.

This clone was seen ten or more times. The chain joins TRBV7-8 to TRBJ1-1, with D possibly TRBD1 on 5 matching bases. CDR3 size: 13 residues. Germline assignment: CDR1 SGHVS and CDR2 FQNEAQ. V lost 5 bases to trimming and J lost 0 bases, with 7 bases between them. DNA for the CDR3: TGTGCCAGCAGCCGACAGTTGAACACTGAAGCTTTCTTT. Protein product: CASSRQLNTEAFF.

The CDR3: CASSPRGSMISEQYF. DNA for the CDR3: TGTGCCAGCAGCCCCCGGGGTAGTATGATCTCCGAGCAGTACTTC. The chain links TRBV27 to TRBJ2-7, with D perhaps matching TRBD2 (5 bases). This CDR3 has 15 amino acids. Per the germline V gene, CDR1 is MNHEY and CDR2 is SMNVEV (reference sequence). The germline V and J ends were trimmed by 6 bases and 6 bases, with 21 bases remaining between them.

The CDR3 reads CASSFSQGRETQYF. The CDR3, as DNA: TGTGCCAGCAGTTTCTCACAGGGTCGGGAGACCCAGTACTTC. The chain is built from TRBV6-6 and TRBJ2-5; a weak D match, TRBD1 (6 bases). The CDR3 consists of 14 residues. V lost 4 bases, J lost 5 bases, and 14 bases lay in between. Germline V gene sequence: CDR1 MNHNY, CDR2 SVGAGI (reference sequence).

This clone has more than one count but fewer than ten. The CDR3 is CASSMGENYGYTF. The CDR3 DNA reads as TGTGCCAGTAGTATGGGGGAGAACTATGGCTACACCTTC. This chain connects TRBV19 to TRBJ1-2; a weak D match, TRBD1 (5 bases). Germline CDR1 LNHDA, CDR2 SQIVND (reference sequence). With 3 bases removed from V and 2 bases from J, the gap between germline ends came to 7 bases. The length of the CDR3 is 13 residues.

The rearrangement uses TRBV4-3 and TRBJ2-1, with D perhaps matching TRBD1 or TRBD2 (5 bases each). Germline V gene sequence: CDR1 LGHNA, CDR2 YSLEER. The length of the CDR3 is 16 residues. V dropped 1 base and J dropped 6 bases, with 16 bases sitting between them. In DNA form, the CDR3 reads TGCGCCAGCAGCCAAGTTGGGCAGGGAGCGTTCAATGAGCAGTTCTTC. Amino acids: CASSQVGQGAFNEQFF.

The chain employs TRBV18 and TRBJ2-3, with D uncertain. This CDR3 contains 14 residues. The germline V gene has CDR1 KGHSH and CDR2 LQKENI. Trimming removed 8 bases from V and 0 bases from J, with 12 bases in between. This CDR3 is CASHLTTSTDTQYF. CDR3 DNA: TGTGCCAGCCATCTAACGACTAGCACAGATACGCAGTATTTT.

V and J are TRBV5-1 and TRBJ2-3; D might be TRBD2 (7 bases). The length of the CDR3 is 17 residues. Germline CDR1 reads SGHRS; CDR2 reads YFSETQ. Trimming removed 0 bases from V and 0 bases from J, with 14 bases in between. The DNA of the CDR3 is TGCGCCAGCAGCTTGGAACGGGGGGCCGGTAGCACAGATACGCAGTATTTT. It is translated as CASSLERGAGSTDTQYF.

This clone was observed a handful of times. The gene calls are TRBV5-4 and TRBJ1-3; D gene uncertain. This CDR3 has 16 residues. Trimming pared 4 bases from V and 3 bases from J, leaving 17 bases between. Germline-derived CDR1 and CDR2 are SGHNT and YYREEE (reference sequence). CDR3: CASSPPLKRNGNTIYF. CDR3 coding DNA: TGTGCCAGCAGCCCGCCCCTGAAAAGAAATGGAAACACCATATATTTT.

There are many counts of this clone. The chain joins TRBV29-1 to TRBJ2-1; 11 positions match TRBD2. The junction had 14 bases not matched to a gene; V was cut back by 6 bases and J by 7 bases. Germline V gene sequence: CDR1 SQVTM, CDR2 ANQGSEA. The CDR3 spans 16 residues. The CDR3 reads CSVPRLAGGSANEQFF. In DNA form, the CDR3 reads TGCAGCGTCCCACGGCTAGCGGGGGGCTCTGCGAATGAGCAGTTCTTC.

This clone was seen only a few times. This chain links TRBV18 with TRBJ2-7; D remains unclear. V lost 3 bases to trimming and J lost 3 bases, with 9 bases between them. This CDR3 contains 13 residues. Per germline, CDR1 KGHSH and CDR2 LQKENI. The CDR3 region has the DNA TGTGCCAGCTCACCCCCGGGTAACTACGAGCAGTACTTC. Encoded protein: CASSPPGNYEQYF.

The CDR3 bases are TGCAGCGTCCGGGACAGGGCCGCCTACGAGCAGTACTTC. Its translation: CSVRDRAAYEQYF. The rearrangement uses TRBV29-1 and TRBJ2-5; the match to TRBD1 covers 9 bases. The J call is in doubt because the DNA end fits TRBJ2-7 better. Per germline, CDR1 SQVTM and CDR2 ANQGSEA. The CDR3 consists of 13 residues.

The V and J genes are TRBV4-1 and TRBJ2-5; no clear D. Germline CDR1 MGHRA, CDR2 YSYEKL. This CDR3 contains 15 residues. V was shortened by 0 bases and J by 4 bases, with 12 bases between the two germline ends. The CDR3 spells CASSQEERRRETQYF. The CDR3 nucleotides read TGCGCCAGCAGCCAAGAAGAGAGGCGTCGAGAGACCCAGTACTTC.

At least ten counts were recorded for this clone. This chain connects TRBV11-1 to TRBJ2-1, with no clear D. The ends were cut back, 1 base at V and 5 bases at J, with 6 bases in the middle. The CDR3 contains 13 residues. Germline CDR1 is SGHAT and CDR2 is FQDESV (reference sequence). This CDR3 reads CASSLGQDNEQFF. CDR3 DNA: TGTGCCAGCAGCTTAGGGCAGGACAATGAGCAGTTCTTC.

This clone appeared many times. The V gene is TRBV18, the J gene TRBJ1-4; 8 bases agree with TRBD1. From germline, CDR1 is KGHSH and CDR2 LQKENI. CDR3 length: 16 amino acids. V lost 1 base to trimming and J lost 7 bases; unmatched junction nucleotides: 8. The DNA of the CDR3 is TGTGCCAGCTCACCACAACCCGGGACAGGTGTTGAAAAACTGTTTTTT. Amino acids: CASSPQPGTGVEKLFF.

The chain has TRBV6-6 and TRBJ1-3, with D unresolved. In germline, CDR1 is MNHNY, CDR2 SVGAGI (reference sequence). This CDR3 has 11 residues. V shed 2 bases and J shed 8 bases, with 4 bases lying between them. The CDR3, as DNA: TGTGCCAGCAGTTACGGAGACACCATATATTTT. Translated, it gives CASSYGDTIYF.

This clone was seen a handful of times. The DNA for the CDR3 is TGTGCCAGACCCTCGGGGAAGGGGGCGAACCTAGAAACCGGGGAGCTGTTTTTT. It is translated as CARPSGKGANLETGELFF. The chain employs TRBV27 and TRBJ2-2, with 7 bases matching TRBD1. CDR3 length: 18 amino acids. V trimming: 9 bases; J trimming: 5 bases; junction bases outside the gene matches: 21. Looked up from germline, CDR1 is MNHEY and CDR2 is SMNVEV (reference sequence).

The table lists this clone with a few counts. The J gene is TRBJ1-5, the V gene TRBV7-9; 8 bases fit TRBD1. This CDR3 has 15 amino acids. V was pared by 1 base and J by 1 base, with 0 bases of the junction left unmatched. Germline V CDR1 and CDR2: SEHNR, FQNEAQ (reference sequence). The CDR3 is CASSLGQGSNQPQHF. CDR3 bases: TGTGCCAGCAGCTTAGGACAGGGGAGCAATCAGCCCCAGCATTTT.

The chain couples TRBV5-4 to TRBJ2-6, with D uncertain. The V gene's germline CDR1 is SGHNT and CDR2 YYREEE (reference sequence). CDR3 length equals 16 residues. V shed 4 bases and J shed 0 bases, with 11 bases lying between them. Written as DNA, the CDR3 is TGTGCCAGCAGCCCTGGACGGTACTCTGGGGCCAACGTCCTGACTTTC. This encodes CASSPGRYSGANVLTF.

CDR3 nucleotide sequence: TGTGCCATCAGGGACAGCCAAGAGACCCAGTACTTC. Protein product: CAIRDSQETQYF. The chain recombines TRBV6-5 with TRBJ2-5; TRBD1 matches 7 bases. The CDR3 contains 12 residues. The trim removed 10 bases at V and 1 base at J, leaving 3 bases unmatched. Germline values: CDR1 MNHEY, CDR2 SVGAGI.